This paragraph covers one T cell receptor (beta chain) sequence. Using its own MiXCR run on the RT-PCR reads, TCRdb lists one record per CDR3 protein. The repertoire consists of 150,000 to 200,000 distinct CDR3 sequences, with approximately 31% occurring once and the leading ten covering approximately 3%. Germline V gene lookup returns CDR1 SGHAT and CDR2 FQNNGV. V lost 7 bases to trimming and J lost 2 bases, with 12 bases between them. This CDR3 region has 13 residues. This sample stems from a study of patients and donors after allogeneic stem cell transplantation. J is TRBJ2-7 and V is TRBV11-2, with D possibly matching TRBD1 (6 bases). The source of this sequence is a human donor who was either an allogeneic HSCT recipient or a stem cell or donor lymphocyte infusion donor (not recorded which). It is not recorded whose cells these are; they may come from a transplant donor. Input material: blood, either unsorted or a sorted T cell fraction (not recorded which). The CDR3, as DNA: TGTGCCAGCAACGAGGACAGTCCCTACGAGCAGTACTTC. Its translation is CASNEDSPYEQYF. The whole variable domain, filled in from reference TRBV11-2 and TRBJ2-7, reads EAGVAQSPRYKIIEKRQSVAFWCNPISGHATLYWYQQILGQGPKLLIQFQNNGVVDDSQLPKDRFSAERLKGVDSTLKIQPAKLEDSAVYLCASNEDSPYEQYFGPGTRLTVT.